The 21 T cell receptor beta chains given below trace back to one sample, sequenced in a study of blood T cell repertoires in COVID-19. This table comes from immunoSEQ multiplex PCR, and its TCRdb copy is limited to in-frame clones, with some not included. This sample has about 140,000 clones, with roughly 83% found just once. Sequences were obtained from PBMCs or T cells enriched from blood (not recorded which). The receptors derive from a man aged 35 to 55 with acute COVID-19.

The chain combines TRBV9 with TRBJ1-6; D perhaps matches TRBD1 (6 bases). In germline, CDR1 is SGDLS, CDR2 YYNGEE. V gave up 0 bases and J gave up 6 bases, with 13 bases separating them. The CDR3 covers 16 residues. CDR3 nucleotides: TGTGCCAGCAGCGTAGATTGGGGGGGGCTTAATTCACCCCTCCACTTT. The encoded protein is CASSVDWGGLNSPLHF.

For the CDR3, the DNA is TGTGCCAGCAGCTTATCCGCCACTACCTACGAGCAGTACTTC. This translates into CASSLSATTYEQYF. The chain carries TRBV11-3 and TRBJ2-7; D unclear. Trimming removed 2 bases from V and 2 bases from J, with 10 bases in between. Germline CDR1 is SGHNT and CDR2 is YENEEA. The CDR3 runs to 14 residues. Full variable domain (remainder filled in from reference TRBV11-3 and TRBJ2-7): EAGVVQSPRYKIIEKKQPVAFWCNPISGHNTLYWYLQNLGQGPELLIRYENEEAVDDSQLPKDRFSAERLKGVDSTLKIQPAELGDSAVYLCASSLSATTYEQYFGPGTRLTVT.

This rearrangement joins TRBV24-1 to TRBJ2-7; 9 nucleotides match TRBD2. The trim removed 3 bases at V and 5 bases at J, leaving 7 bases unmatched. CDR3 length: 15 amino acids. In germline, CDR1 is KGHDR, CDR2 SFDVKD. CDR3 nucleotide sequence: TGTGCCACCAGTGATCAACATAGCGGGAGTGACGAGCAGTACTTC. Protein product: CATSDQHSGSDEQYF.

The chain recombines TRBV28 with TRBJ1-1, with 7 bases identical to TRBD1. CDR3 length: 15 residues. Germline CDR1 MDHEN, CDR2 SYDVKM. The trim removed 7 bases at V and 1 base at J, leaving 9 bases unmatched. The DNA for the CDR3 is TGTGCCAGCATTAGTCTCGGGACAGAGAACACTGAAGCTTTCTTT. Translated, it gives CASISLGTENTEAFF.

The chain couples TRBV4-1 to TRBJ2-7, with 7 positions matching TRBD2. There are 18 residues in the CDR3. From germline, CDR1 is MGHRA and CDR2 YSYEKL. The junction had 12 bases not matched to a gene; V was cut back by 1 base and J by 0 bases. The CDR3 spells CASSQVRSAGFSSYEQYF. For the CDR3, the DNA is TGCGCCAGCAGCCAAGTTAGATCAGCGGGATTCAGCTCCTACGAGCAGTACTTC.

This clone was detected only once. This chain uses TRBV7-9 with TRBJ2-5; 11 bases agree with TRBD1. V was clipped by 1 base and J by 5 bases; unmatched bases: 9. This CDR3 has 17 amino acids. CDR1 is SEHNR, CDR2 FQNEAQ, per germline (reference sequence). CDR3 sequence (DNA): TGTGCCAGCAGCTTAGTTTCTACGGACAGGGGGCAGGAGACCCAGTACTTC. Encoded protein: CASSLVSTDRGQETQYF.

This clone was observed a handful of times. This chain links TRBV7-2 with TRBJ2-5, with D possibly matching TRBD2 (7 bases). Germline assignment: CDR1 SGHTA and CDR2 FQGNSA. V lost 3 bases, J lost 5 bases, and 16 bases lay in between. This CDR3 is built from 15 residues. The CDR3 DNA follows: TGTGCCAGCAGCTTGTACGGGGGGCTGGTGGAGACCCAGTACTTC. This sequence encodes CASSLYGGLVETQYF.

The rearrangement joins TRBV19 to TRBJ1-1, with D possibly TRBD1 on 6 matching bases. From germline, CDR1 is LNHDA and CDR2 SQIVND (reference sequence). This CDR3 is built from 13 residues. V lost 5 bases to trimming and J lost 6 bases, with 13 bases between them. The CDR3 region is CASSSGGRSEAFF. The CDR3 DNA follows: TGTGCCAGTAGTTCGGGGGGCAGGTCTGAAGCTTTCTTT.

The DNA for the CDR3 is TGTGCCAGCAGCTTAGGCGTAGACAGGGGGTTTGGTGAAAAACTGTTTTTT. Amino acids: CASSLGVDRGFGEKLFF. V and J are TRBV7-2 and TRBJ1-4; TRBD1 aligns across 9 bases. The CDR3 extends over 17 amino acids. The junction had 10 bases not matched to a gene; V was cut back by 1 base and J by 7 bases. From germline, CDR1 is SGHTA and CDR2 FQGNSA.

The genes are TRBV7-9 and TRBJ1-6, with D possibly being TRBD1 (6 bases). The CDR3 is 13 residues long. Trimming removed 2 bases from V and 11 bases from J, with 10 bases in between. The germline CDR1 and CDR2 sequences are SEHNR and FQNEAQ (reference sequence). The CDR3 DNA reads TGTGCCAGCAGCTTATCGGCAGGGGCACCCCTCCACTTT. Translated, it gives CASSLSAGAPLHF.

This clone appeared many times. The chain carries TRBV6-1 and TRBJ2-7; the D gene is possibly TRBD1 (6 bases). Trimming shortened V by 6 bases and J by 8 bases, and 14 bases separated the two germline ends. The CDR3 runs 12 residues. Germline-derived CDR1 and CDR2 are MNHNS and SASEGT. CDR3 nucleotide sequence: TGTGCCAGCAGAAAACAGGGCGGCAAGCAGTACTTC. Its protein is CASRKQGGKQYF.

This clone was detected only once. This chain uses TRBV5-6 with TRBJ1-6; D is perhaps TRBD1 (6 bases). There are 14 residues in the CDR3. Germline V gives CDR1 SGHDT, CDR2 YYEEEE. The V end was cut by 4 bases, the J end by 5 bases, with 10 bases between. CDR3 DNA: TGTGCCAGCAGCCAGGACAGAAATAATTCACCCCTCCACTTT. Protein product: CASSQDRNNSPLHF.

CDR3 sequence (DNA): TGTGCCAGCAGCCCTGGAAGGGGCCTTGTTAATGAGCAGTTCTTC. It yields the protein CASSPGRGLVNEQFF. V usage is TRBV5-6 and J usage is TRBJ2-1, with a possible D match to TRBD1 (5 bases). Looked up from germline, CDR1 is SGHDT and CDR2 is YYEEEE. V lost 4 bases to trimming and J lost 7 bases, with 18 bases between them. The CDR3 is 15 residues long.

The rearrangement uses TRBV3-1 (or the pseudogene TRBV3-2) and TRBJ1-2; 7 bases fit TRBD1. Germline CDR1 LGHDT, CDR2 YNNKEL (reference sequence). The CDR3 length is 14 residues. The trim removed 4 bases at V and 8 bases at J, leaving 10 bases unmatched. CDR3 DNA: TGTGCCAGCAGCCGCGAAAGACAGGGAAGAGGCTACACCTTC. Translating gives CASSRERQGRGYTF.

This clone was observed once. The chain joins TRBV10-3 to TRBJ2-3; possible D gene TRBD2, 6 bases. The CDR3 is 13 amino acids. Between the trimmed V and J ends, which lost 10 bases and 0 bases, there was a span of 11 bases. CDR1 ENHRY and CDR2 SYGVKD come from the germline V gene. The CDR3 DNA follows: TGTGCCACCCTAGGACTAAGCACAGATACGCAGTATTTT. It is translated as CATLGLSTDTQYF.

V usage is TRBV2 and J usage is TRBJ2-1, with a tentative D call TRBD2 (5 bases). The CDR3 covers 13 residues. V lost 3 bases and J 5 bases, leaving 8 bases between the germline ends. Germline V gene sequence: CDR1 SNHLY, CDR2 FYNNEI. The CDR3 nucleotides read TGTGCCAGCAGTGAGACTACCCACAATGAGCAGTTCTTC. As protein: CASSETTHNEQFF.

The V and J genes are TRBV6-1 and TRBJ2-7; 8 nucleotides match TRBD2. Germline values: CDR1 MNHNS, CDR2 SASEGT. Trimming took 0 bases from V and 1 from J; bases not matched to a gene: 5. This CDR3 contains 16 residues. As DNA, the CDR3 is TGTGCCAGCAGTGAAGCTAGCGGGGTTTCTTCCTACGAGCAGTACTTC. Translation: CASSEASGVSSYEQYF.

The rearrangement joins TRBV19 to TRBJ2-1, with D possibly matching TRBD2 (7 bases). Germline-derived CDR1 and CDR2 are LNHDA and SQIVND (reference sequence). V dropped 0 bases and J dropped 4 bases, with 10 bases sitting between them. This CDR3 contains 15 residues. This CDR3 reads CASSIERGAYNEQFF. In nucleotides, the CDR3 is TGTGCCAGTAGTATAGAACGGGGGGCTTACAATGAGCAGTTCTTC.

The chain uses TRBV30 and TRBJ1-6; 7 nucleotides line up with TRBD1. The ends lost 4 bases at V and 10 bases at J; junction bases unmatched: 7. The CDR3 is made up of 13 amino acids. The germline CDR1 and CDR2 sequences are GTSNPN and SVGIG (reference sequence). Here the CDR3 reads CAWKGTAGSPLHF. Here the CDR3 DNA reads TGTGCCTGGAAGGGGACAGCAGGGTCACCCCTCCACTTT.

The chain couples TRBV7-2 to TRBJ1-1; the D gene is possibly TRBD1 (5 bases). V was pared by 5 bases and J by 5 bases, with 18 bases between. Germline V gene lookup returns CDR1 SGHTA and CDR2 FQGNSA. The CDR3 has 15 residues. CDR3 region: CASSGIIRVRTEAFF. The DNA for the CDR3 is TGTGCCAGCAGCGGTATTATCAGGGTAAGGACTGAAGCTTTCTTT. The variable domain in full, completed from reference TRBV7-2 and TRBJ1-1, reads GAGVSQSPSNKVTEKGKDVELRCDPISGHTALYWYRQSLGQGLEFLIYFQGNSAPDKSGLPSDRFSAERTGGSVSTLTIQRTQQEDSAVYLCASSGIIRVRTEAFFGQGTRLTVV.

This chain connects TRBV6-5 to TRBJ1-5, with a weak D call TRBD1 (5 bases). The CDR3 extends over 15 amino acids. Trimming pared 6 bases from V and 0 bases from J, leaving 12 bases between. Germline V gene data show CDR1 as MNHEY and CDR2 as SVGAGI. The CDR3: CASRLGAISNQPQHF. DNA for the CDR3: TGTGCCAGCAGATTAGGGGCTATTAGCAATCAGCCCCAGCATTTT.